The clone carrying this T cell receptor beta chain was detected a few times. Its target is unknown. With 5 bases clipped from V and 2 bases from J, the junction kept 16 bases outside the gene matches. The CDR3 runs to 20 residues. Germline-derived CDR1 and CDR2 are LGHNA and YNFKEQ. This entry comes from a study of beta chain features in type 1 diabetes. Study at large: Cells sorted and examined across all samples totaled 90 million to 120 million. Findings and limits, study-wide: Individuals with type 1 diabetes displayed fewer insertions and more deletions at VDJ junctions. It was possible that PCR favored shorter templates, equally so in patients and controls. In every one of the four CD4+ subsets, TCRB CDR3s were moderately but significantly shorter in Type 1 diabetes patients.

Every isolated RNA sample was fully reverse transcribed, so sequencing captured expressed TCRB transcripts. Sequenced by immunoSEQ multiplex PCR; TCRdb stores in-frame clones only, minus some. The table records hundreds of thousands of clones, over 10% of them present only once. Sorting with CD45RO/CCR7/CD25/CD127/CD95/CD27 yielded naive, central memory, regulatory and stem-like memory CD4+ cells. V gene TRBV4-2 combines with J gene TRBJ2-3; TRBD2 matches 13 bases. The receptor comes from a man younger than 35 with type 1 diabetes. The sequencing sample was made of naive CD4+ T cells from blood. As DNA, the CDR3 is TGTGCCAGCAGCTCCGAACGTACAACTAGCGGGGGGGCCACCACAGATACGCAGTATTTT. Its protein is CASSSERTTSGGATTDTQYF.